These 15 T cell receptor beta chains originate from one sample sequenced in a study of T cells in narcolepsy. This table comes from immunoSEQ multiplex PCR, and its TCRdb copy is limited to in-frame clones, with some not included. The sample includes 37,000 or so clones, approximately 85% seen only once; the top ten take approximately 1.5%. The specimen sequenced was CD45RA- memory CD4+ T cells from PBMCs. These receptors were taken from a human donor with narcolepsy.

The rearrangement uses TRBV27 and TRBJ1-2; a weak D match, TRBD1 (6 bases). CDR1 is MNHEY, CDR2 SMNVEV, per germline (reference sequence). This CDR3 comprises 13 residues. V shed 4 bases and J shed 4 bases, with 10 bases lying between them. The CDR3: CASSSDRSYGYTF. Here the CDR3 DNA reads TGTGCCAGCAGTTCTGACAGGAGCTATGGCTACACCTTC.

The chain carries TRBV11-3 and TRBJ1-5, with D maybe TRBD1 (6 bases). Trimming took 1 base from V and 2 from J, leaving 6 bases between them. Germline CDR1 SGHNT, CDR2 YENEEA. This CDR3 is built from 14 residues. CDR3 DNA sequence: TGTGCCAGCAGCTTAGGGACAGGCAATCAGCCCCAGCATTTT. It encodes CASSLGTGNQPQHF. The whole variable domain, remainder taken from reference TRBV11-3 and TRBJ1-5, is EAGVVQSPRYKIIEKKQPVAFWCNPISGHNTLYWYLQNLGQGPELLIRYENEEAVDDSQLPKDRFSAERLKGVDSTLKIQPAELGDSAVYLCASSLGTGNQPQHFGDGTRLSIL.

The table lists this clone with a count of one. V gene TRBV7-3 combines with J gene TRBJ2-1, with 7 nucleotides matching TRBD2. V trimming: 1 base; J trimming: 5 bases; junction bases outside the gene matches: 8. From germline, CDR1 is SGHTA and CDR2 FQGTGA. The CDR3 consists of 16 residues. CDR3 in DNA: TGTGCCAGCAGCTTAAGTTCGCGGGGGATTGACAATGAGCAGTTCTTC. It specifies CASSLSSRGIDNEQFF.

A single count supports this clone. The chain joins TRBV6-6 to TRBJ1-1; a weak D match, TRBD1 (6 bases). This CDR3 region has 15 residues. V was cut by 0 bases and J by 5 bases, with 13 bases left in between. Germline V lookup: CDR1 MNHNY, CDR2 SVGAGI (reference sequence). DNA of the CDR3: TGTGCCAGCAGTTACTCCTCCAGGGGCGAAACTGAAGCTTTCTTT. This encodes CASSYSSRGETEAFF.

This chain links TRBV7-6 with TRBJ2-7, with 9 bases matching TRBD1. Germline CDR1 is SGHVS and CDR2 is FNYEAQ. V shed 5 bases, J shed 4 bases, and the junction held 12 bases outside the gene matches. This CDR3 is built from 16 residues. The CDR3 sequence: CASSRTPPDRGYEQYF. The CDR3 DNA reads as TGTGCCAGCAGCCGTACCCCCCCGGACAGGGGATACGAGCAGTACTTC.

The chain's CDR3 is CASLGAGFDTGELFF. Written as DNA, the CDR3 is TGTGCCAGCTTGGGGGCAGGGTTCGACACCGGGGAGCTGTTTTTT. This sequence joins TRBV2 and TRBJ2-2; the D gene is possibly TRBD1 (6 bases). The CDR3 spans 15 residues. Germline V gene sequence: CDR1 SNHLY, CDR2 FYNNEI. Between the trimmed V and J ends, which lost 8 bases and 3 bases, there was a span of 16 bases.

The V and J genes are TRBV5-1 and TRBJ1-4; D is unresolved. In germline, CDR1 is SGHRS, CDR2 YFSETQ. Trimming pared 5 bases from V and 12 bases from J, leaving 17 bases between. This CDR3 contains 13 residues. In DNA, the CDR3 is TGCGCCAGCAGTAGACTTCCCGTGGAGGAACTGTTTTTT. Translation gives CASSRLPVEELFF.

The genes are TRBV27 and TRBJ2-6, with D hard to call. The CDR3 has 15 amino acids. Germline CDR1 reads MNHEY; CDR2 reads SMNVEV (reference sequence). V dropped 5 bases and J dropped 3 bases, with 11 bases sitting between them. CDR3 amino acids: CASSRTPLGANVLTF. CDR3 nucleotide sequence: TGTGCCAGCAGTCGTACCCCCCTTGGGGCCAACGTCCTGACTTTC.

The V gene is TRBV4-3, the J gene TRBJ1-1; unclear D gene. V lost 5 bases and J lost 1, with 11 bases in between. The CDR3 consists of 14 residues. Germline V gene sequence: CDR1 LGHNA, CDR2 YSLEER. CDR3 in amino acids: CASSRQEGNTEAFF. The CDR3 region has the DNA TGCGCCAGCAGCAGACAAGAAGGGAACACTGAAGCTTTCTTT.

The genes are TRBV19 and TRBJ1-1; D is perhaps TRBD1 (6 bases). V lost 6 bases, J lost 4 bases, and 15 bases lay in between. The V gene's germline CDR1 is LNHDA and CDR2 SQIVND (reference sequence). This CDR3 spans 14 amino acids. The CDR3 sequence is CASRQGSQGTEAFF. The DNA of the CDR3 is TGTGCCAGTAGACAGGGAAGTCAAGGCACTGAAGCTTTCTTT.

The J gene is TRBJ1-3, the V gene TRBV6-1, with D hard to call. The CDR3 covers 13 residues. Germline CDR1 reads MNHNS; CDR2 reads SASEGT. Trimming removed 6 bases at V and 4 bases at J, with 10 bases between. CDR3 amino acids: CASSPGGGNTIYF. In nucleotides, the CDR3 is TGTGCCAGCAGCCCTGGAGGCGGAAACACCATATATTTT.

The rearrangement uses TRBV7-9 and TRBJ1-2; D remains ambiguous. The length of the CDR3 is 14 residues. V was clipped by 8 bases and J by 0 bases, with 13 bases between them. The V gene's germline CDR1 is SEHNR and CDR2 FQNEAQ (reference sequence). Here the CDR3 reads CASSGQPANYGYTF. CDR3 coding DNA: TGTGCCAGCTCAGGTCAGCCTGCTAACTATGGCTACACCTTC.

The gene calls are TRBV7-6 and TRBJ2-3; 10 nucleotides agree with TRBD2. The germline V gene encodes CDR1 SGHVS and CDR2 FNYEAQ. CDR3 length: 16 amino acids. The ends lost 5 bases at V and 2 bases at J; junction bases unmatched: 7. The chain's CDR3 is CASSPPSGGNTDTQYF. As DNA, the CDR3 is TGTGCCAGCAGCCCACCTAGCGGGGGAAACACAGATACGCAGTATTTT.

The chain joins TRBV27 to TRBJ2-1; 10 positions agree with TRBD2. Germline lookup yields CDR1 MNHEY and CDR2 SMNVEV (reference sequence). V lost 6 bases and J lost 5; bases outside the gene matches: 10. CDR3 size: 16 residues. CDR3 in DNA: TGTGCCAGCAGCCCAACTCGTAGCGGGGGGAACAATGAGCAGTTCTTC. It yields the protein CASSPTRSGGNNEQFF.

The genes are TRBV10-2 and TRBJ2-5; no reliable D call. There are 13 residues in the CDR3. V lost 3 bases and J lost 2, with 7 bases in between. CDR1 and CDR2 from the germline V gene are WSHSY and SAAADI. The CDR3 region is CASSDTVQETQYF. As DNA, the CDR3 is TGCGCCAGCAGTGACACAGTTCAAGAGACCCAGTACTTC.